The T cell receptor (beta chain) under discussion was sequenced for a study of blood T cell repertoires in COVID-19. Study background: The cDNA or gDNA used as material had been derived from T cells, B-cell-depleted T cells, or PBMCs.

Germline CDR1 is GTSNPN and CDR2 is SVGIG (reference sequence). There are 12 residues in the CDR3. The V and J ends lost 0 bases and 5 bases respectively, with 8 bases between them. In the study's own analysis: Amplification from reference gene primers served as the basis for estimated nucleated cell counts. Assay used: immunoSEQ multiplex PCR; TCRdb lists only in-frame clones, some missing. The D gene and trimming were derived from the DNA, and the V and J assignments and clone size from that table. The sample has 250,000 to 300,000 clones, roughly nine tenths seen once. The chain uses TRBV30 and TRBJ2-7, with a weak D call TRBD2 (5 bases). Sample: peripheral blood. The TCR originated in a man aged 18 to 29 with active or convalescent COVID-19. As DNA, the CDR3 is TGTGCCTGGAGTGTAGGGCGGGACGAGCAGTACTTC. It specifies CAWSVGRDEQYF.